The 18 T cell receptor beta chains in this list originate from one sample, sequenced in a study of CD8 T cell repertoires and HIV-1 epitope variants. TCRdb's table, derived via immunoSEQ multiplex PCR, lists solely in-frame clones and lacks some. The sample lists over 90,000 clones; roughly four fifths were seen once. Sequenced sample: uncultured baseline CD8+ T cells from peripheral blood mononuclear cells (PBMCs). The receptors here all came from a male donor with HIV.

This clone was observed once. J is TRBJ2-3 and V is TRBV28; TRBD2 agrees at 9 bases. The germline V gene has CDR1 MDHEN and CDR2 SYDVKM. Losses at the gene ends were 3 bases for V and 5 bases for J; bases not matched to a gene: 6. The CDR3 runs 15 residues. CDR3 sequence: CASSLAGGHGDTQYF. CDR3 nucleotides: TGTGCCAGCAGTTTGGCGGGGGGGCACGGAGATACGCAGTATTTT.

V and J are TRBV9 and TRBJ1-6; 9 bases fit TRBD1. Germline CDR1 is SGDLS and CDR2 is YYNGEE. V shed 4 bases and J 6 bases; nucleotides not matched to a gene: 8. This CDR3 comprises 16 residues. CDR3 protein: CASSFWDRVGNSPLHF. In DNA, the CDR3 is TGTGCCAGCAGCTTTTGGGACAGGGTTGGTAATTCACCCCTCCACTTT.

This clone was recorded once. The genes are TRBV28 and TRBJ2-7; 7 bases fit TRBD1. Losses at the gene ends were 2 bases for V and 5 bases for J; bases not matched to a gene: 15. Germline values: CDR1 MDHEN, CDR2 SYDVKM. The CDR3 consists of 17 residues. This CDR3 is CASSLNKIGQVGDEQYF. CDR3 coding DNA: TGTGCCAGCAGTTTAAATAAGATAGGACAGGTAGGTGACGAGCAGTACTTC.

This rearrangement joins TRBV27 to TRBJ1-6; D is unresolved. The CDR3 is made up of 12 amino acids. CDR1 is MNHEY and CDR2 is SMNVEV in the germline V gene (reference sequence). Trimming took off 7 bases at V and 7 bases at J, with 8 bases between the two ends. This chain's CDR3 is CASTGLNSPLHF. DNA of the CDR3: TGTGCCAGCACCGGGCTAAATTCACCCCTCCACTTT.

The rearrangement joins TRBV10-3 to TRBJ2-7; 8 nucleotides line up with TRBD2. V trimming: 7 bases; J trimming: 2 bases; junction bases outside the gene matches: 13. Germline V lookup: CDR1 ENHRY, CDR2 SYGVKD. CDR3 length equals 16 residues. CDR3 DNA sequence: TGTGCCATCATGAGAAGTATATGGCGGGGGGCCTACGAGCAGTACTTC. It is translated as CAIMRSIWRGAYEQYF.

CDR3: CASSPNTDTQYF. The DNA for the CDR3 is TGTGCCAGCTCACCGAACACAGATACGCAGTATTTT. This chain uses TRBV18 with TRBJ2-3; no reliable D call. CDR1 is KGHSH, CDR2 LQKENI, per germline. Trimming pared 3 bases from V and 2 bases from J, leaving 3 bases between. The CDR3 consists of 12 residues.

The DNA for the CDR3 is TGTGCCACCAGCAGGGCACAGGGGTACAATGAGCAGTTCTTC. This encodes CATSRAQGYNEQFF. The chain couples TRBV15 to TRBJ2-1, with 7 nucleotides matching TRBD1. Germline lookup yields CDR1 LNHNV and CDR2 YYDKDF (reference sequence). The CDR3 has 14 amino acids. V shed 3 bases, J shed 4 bases, and the junction held 3 bases outside the gene matches.

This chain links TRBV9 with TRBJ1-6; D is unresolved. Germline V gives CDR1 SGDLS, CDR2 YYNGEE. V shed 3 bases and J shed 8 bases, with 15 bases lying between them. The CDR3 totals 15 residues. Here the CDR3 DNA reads TGTGCCAGCAGCGCCTTGCCGGGAGCCTATTCACCCCTCCACTTT. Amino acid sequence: CASSALPGAYSPLHF.

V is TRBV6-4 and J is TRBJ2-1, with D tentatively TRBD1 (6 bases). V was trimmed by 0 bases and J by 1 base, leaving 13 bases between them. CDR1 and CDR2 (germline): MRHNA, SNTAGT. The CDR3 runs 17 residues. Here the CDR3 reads CASSDSKRRGSYNEQFF. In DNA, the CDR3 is TGTGCCAGCAGTGACTCGAAAAGAAGGGGGTCCTACAATGAGCAGTTCTTC.

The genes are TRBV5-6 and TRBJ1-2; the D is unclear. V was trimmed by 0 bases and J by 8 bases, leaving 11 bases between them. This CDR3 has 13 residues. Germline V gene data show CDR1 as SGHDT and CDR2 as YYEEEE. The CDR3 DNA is TGTGCCAGCAGCTTGGCCACAGTTGGCGGCTACACCTTC. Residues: CASSLATVGGYTF.

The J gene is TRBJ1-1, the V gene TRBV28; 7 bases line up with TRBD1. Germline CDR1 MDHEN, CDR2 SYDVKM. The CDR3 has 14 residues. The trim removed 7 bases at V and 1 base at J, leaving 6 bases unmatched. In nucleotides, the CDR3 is TGTGCCAGCAATCCGAACAGGGGGAACACTGAAGCTTTCTTT. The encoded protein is CASNPNRGNTEAFF.

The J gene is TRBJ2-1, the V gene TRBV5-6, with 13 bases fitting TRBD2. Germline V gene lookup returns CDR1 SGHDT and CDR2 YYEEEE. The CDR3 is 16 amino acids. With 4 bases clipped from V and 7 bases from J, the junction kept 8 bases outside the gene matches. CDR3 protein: CASSTWTSGSRNEQFF. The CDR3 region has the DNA TGTGCCAGCAGCACCTGGACTAGCGGGAGTCGGAATGAGCAGTTCTTC.

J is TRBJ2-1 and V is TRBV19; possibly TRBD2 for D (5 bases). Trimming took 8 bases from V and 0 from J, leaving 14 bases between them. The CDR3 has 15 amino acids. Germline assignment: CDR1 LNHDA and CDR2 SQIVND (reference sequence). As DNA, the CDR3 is TGTGCCAGTCAGGACTTTTGGAGCTCCTACAATGAGCAGTTCTTC. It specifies CASQDFWSSYNEQFF.

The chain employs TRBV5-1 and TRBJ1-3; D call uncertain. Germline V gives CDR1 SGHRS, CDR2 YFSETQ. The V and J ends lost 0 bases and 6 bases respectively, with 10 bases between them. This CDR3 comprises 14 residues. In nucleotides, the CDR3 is TGCGCCAGCAGCTTGGGATACAACGAAAACACCATATATTTT. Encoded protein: CASSLGYNENTIYF.

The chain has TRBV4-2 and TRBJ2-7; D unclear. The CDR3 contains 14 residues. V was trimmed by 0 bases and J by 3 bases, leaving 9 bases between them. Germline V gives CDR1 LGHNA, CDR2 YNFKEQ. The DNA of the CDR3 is TGTGCCAGCAGCCAAGAGATTACAGTCTACGAGCAGTACTTC. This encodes CASSQEITVYEQYF.

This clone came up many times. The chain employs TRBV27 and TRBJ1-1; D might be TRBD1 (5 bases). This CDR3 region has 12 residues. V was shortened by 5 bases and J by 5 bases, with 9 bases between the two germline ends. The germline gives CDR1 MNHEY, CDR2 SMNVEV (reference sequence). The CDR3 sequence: CASSPGGTEAFF. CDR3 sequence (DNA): TGTGCCAGCAGTCCTGGGGGGACTGAAGCTTTCTTT.

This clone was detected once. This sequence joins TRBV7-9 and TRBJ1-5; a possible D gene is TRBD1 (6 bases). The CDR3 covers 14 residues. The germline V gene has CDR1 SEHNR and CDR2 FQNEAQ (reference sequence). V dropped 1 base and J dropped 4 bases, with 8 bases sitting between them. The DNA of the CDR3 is TGTGCCAGCAGCTTAGAAGGGGGTAATCAGCCCCAGCATTTT. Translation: CASSLEGGNQPQHF.

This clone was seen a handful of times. CDR3 sequence (DNA): TGTGCCAGCAGCCCAGACGTCAGGGGATCCAGCGGCTACACCTTC. This encodes CASSPDVRGSSGYTF. The genes are TRBV7-9 and TRBJ1-2, with TRBD1 as a possible D gene (6 bases). V was pared by 5 bases and J by 8 bases, with 21 bases between. CDR1 and CDR2 (germline): SEHNR, FQNEAQ (reference sequence). There are 15 residues in the CDR3.